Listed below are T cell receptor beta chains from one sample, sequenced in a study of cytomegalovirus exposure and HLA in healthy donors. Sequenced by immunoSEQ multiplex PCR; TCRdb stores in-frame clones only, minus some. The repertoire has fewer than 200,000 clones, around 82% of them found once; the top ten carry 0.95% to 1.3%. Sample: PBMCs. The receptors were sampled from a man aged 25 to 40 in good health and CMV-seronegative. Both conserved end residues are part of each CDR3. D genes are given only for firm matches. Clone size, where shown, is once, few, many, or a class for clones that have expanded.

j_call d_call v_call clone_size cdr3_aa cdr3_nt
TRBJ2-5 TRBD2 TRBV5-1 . CASSLSSSGGQETQYF TGCGCCAGCAGCTTGTCATCAAGCGGGGGACAAGAGACCCAGTACTTC
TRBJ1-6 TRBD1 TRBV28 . CASSITGQGMDSPLHF TGTGCCAGCAGTATCACAGGACAGGGGATGGATTCACCCCTCCACTTT
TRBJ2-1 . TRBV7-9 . CASTRTTGYNEQFF TGTGCCAGCACTAGGACTACCGGCTACAATGAGCAGTTCTTC
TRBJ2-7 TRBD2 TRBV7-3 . CASSPSSGSNEQYF TGTGCCAGCAGCCCCTCTAGCGGGAGTAACGAGCAGTACTTC
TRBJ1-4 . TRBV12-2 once CASRQKGKNEKLFF TGTGCAAGTCGCCAAAAGGGGAAGAATGAAAAACTGTTTTTT
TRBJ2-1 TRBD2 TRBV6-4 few CASSDHFGREYNEQFF TGTGCCAGCAGTGATCATTTCGGGAGGGAATACAATGAGCAGTTCTTC
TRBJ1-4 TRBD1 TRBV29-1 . CSVGTGVANEKLFF TGCAGCGTAGGGACAGGGGTTGCCAATGAAAAACTGTTTTTT
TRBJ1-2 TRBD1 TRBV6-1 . CASSESGQGAYGYTF TGTGCCAGCAGTGAAAGTGGACAGGGGGCATATGGCTACACCTTC
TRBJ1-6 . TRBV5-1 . CASSPRQVSSYNSPLHF TGCGCCAGCAGCCCCCGACAGGTTAGCTCCTATAATTCACCCCTCCACTTT
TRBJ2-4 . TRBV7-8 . CASSPQGRSAKNIQYF TGTGCCAGCAGCCCCCAGGGGAGATCAGCCAAAAACATTCAGTACTTC
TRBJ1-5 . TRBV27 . CASSREAGQPQHF TGTGCCAGCAGTCGTGAGGCAGGGCAGCCCCAGCATTTT
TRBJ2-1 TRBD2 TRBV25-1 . CASSELGSGLGVVDEQFF TGTGCCAGCAGTGAATTGGGCTCGGGACTAGGGGTTGTAGATGAGCAGTTCTTC
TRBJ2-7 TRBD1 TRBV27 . CASSLVGTGHNEQYF TGTGCCAGCAGTTTGGTTGGGACAGGGCACAACGAGCAGTACTTC
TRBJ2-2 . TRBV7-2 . CASSRLPKGTGELFF TGTGCCAGCAGCCGACTACCTAAGGGCACCGGGGAGCTGTTTTTT
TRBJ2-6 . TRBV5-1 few CASSPTLSSGANVLTF TGCGCCAGCAGCCCGACATTGAGCTCTGGGGCCAACGTCCTGACTTTC
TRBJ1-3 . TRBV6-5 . CASSSQGGSGNTIYF TGTGCCAGCAGTTCCCAAGGGGGCTCTGGAAACACCATATATTTT
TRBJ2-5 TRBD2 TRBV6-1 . CASRRLGLAQETQYF TGTGCCAGTCGCCGATTAGGACTAGCGCAGGAGACCCAGTACTTC
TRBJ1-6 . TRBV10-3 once CAISDSEVLRRDSSPLHF TGTGCCATCAGTGATTCGGAGGTTTTGCGTCGTGATAGTTCACCCCTCCACTTT
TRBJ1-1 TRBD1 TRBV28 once CASSSVPGQGRASEAFF TGTGCCAGCAGTTCTGTCCCGGGACAGGGAAGAGCCTCTGAAGCTTTCTTT
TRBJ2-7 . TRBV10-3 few CAIRLTVSSYEQYF TGTGCCATCAGACTGACTGTCAGCTCCTACGAGCAGTACTTC
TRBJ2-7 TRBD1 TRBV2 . CASSKTPGQGFYEQYF TGTGCCAGCAGTAAAACACCGGGACAGGGGTTCTACGAGCAGTACTTC